The T cell receptor beta chain under discussion was sequenced for a study of blood T cell repertoires in COVID-19. Study at large: Sources were T cells, B-cell-depleted T cells, or PBMCs; the material itself was cDNA or gDNA.

Some clones are missing from TCRdb's copy, which holds only in-frame ones; the method was immunoSEQ multiplex PCR. Counted here are 95,000 to 100,000 clones, approximately 87% occurring once; the ten biggest clones make up roughly 11%. This clone was found a few times. This CDR3 is built from 13 residues. Germline V lookup: CDR1 SGHRS, CDR2 YFSETQ. Trimming removed 0 bases at V and 10 bases at J, with 8 bases between. Sequenced: peripheral blood. The rearrangement joins TRBV5-1 to TRBJ1-6; tentatively, D is TRBD1 (6 bases). The clonotype was recovered from a woman younger than 45 with acute or convalescent COVID-19. In nucleotides, the CDR3 is TGCGCCAGCAGCTTGGACAGGGAATCACCCCTCCACTTT. Its protein is CASSLDRESPLHF.